A single TCR beta chain is shown here with its context. Its antigen is currently not known. Within one base of it there is no much larger clone, and no base qualities were kept. The record originates from a study of cytomegalovirus exposure and HLA in healthy donors (dated by TCRdb to 2015 to 2018). The study in broad terms: According to an earlier analysis of around 600 of the donors, roughly 180 million T cells yielded 117 million unique TCR beta sequences and around 280 Gb of sequence data. Approximately 330 gigabases of sequencing data and around 85 million unique TCR sequences made up an early release that covered over 550 HLA-typed donors. Among the roughly 380 genotyped donors, more than 70% belonged to the genetic ancestry cluster associated with self-reported Caucasian donors. The aim of the study was to test whether cataloging public T cell receptors could identify signatures of past pathogen exposure. The study used immunosequencing to profile the T cell repertoires of several hundred subjects and linked those repertoires to cytomegalovirus serostatus. In addition to the first cohort of 666 subjects, a separate validation cohort of some 120 different subjects was used. High-throughput TCR immunosequencing, statistical association of individual TCRs with disease status, and machine learning were combined to predict cytomegalovirus infection status. In a later analysis, previously published TCR beta repertoires from hundreds of donors were re-analyzed and high-resolution HLA genotyping was added so that TCR occurrence patterns could be studied. The later analysis used no new phenotypic data to find candidate immune exposures, relying instead on TCR beta sequences and their occurrence across donors. To decide whether each TCR beta V gene segment behaved as functional or pseudogenic, an earlier analysis of fewer than 750 of the donors relied on high-throughput TCR beta sequencing. Donor age, sex, ethnicity and CMV serostatus were collected together with the repertoire data. A later genetic analysis used genome-wide SNP genotypes for about three fifths of the roughly 700 donors, treating that subset as a discovery cohort. All discovery cohort repertoires had been generated on a single sequencing platform. HLA typing included class I and class II loci at four-digit resolution. The number of typed donors differed by locus: roughly 629-630 for A, B, C, DRB1 and DQB1; 522 for DQA1; about 600 for DPA1; and about 450 for DPB1. About five DR-DQ haplotypes were treated as single units for association and clustering because of strong linkage in the cohort. Across approximately 400 genotyped donors of the cohort, an average of approximately 220,000 unique TCR beta nucleotide sequences per donor were sequenced, and approximately 17% of those sequences were non-productive.

The cohort comprised 710 or so healthy bone marrow donors. At the time of sampling, all cohort members were nominally healthy, though unrecorded immune exposures were likely present. The donor tested CMV seropositive, placing the donor among the 310 or so seropositive members of the cohort. A peripheral blood sample was collected from each donor, and TCR beta sequencing was performed on peripheral blood mononuclear cells. The Qiagen DNeasy Blood Extraction Kit was used to extract genomic DNA from the blood cell samples. V lost 4 bases and J lost 2 bases; the stretch between them is 11 bases long. The CDR1 and CDR2 encoded by the germline V gene are SGHDN and FVKESK. Including cysteine and phenylalanine, the CDR3 has 14 amino acids. This entry keeps only the CDR3 DNA: 42 bases, framed from base 1. Beyond this particular receptor, the publication reports: Assigning TCR associations to individual alleles was difficult when HLA alleles, especially DR and DQ, strongly co-occurred. In both the original and validation cohorts, the classifier was reported to diagnose cytomegalovirus status with high specificity and sensitivity. At a false discovery rate of 0.05, a later analysis linked 15,000 to 20,000 TCR beta sequences to specific HLA alleles. A later genetic analysis associated a missense DCLRE1C variant with V-gene and J-gene trimming of TCR beta chains, and an independent cohort replicated the association. According to a later analysis, most CMV-associated TCR beta chains appeared to be HLA-restricted, and the HLA associations seemed to be driven largely by CMV exposure. Compared with equally common non-associated chains, HLA-associated TCR beta chains in a later analysis were more clonally expanded and had lower generation probabilities. A cluster of highly shared sequence variants was judged likely to be a technical artifact of the sequencing pipeline. The authors suggested that the approach could potentially be extended to other disease states and immunological phenotypes. Immune exposure information for the cohort was limited to CMV serostatus. In vitro tests confirmed that three of the cytomegalovirus-associated TCR beta chains recognize cytomegalovirus antigens. A later analysis reported that several top co-occurrence clusters appeared linked to parvovirus B19, influenza, CMV and Epstein-Barr virus. Only TCR beta chains were sequenced in this cohort, and the absence of alpha or paired-chain data limited detectable features. A further reported finding was that TCR beta sequences accurately predicted the HLA-A and HLA-B alleles for most subjects in the first cohort. Over 15 rarely observed V segments, including chromosome 9 orphons, were excluded from the earlier analysis of several hundred of the donors because counts were too low. Across donors, most TCR sequences were observed very rarely, whereas some public TCRs were present in many individuals. In an earlier analysis of some 550 of the donors, most TCR beta V segments were observed in productive rearrangements about 87% or about 30% of the time, broadly matching IMGT annotations. Roughly uniform sequencing depth across donors was assumed in presence/absence analyses, although this assumption may not hold. In the study, roughly 160 TCR beta chains were listed as associated with cytomegalovirus. According to a later genetic analysis, donors in an Asian-associated ancestry cluster had fewer N-insertions in productive TCRs than the approximately 710-donor mean. Because the 87-base-pair reads could not distinguish some IMGT-functional V segments, including TRBV6-2 and TRBV6-3, those segments were excluded. According to a later analysis, TCR association rates differed among HLA loci, with DRB1 alleles showing the most associated TCRs and HLA-C alleles showing the fewest. Linkage disequilibrium might explain the correlated functional status among segregating V segments, but an unknown experimental factor could not be excluded. HLA typing was unavailable for some donors at each locus, so association tests used only the typed subset.

Library preparation employed the immunoSEQ multiplex PCR assay. For the multiplex PCR, a mixture combining 60 forward primers for TCR Vbeta segments and 13 reverse primers for TCR Jbeta segments was used. A multiplex PCR assay on genomic DNA amplified the CDR3 region of rearranged TCR beta genes. On the Illumina HiSeq System, the amplified TCR beta libraries were sequenced as 87-base-pair reads. As for the authors' bioinformatics: In a later analysis, about 80 million unique TCR beta chains were counted across the 500 to 850 repertoires, and roughly 11 million of these chains were shared by at least two donors. To remove PCR and sequencing errors, raw reads were error-corrected and collapsed into unique sequences using a nearest-neighbor algorithm that merged closely related sequences. CDR3 sequences were aligned to IMGT reference sequences to assign V, D and J gene segments. For a sequence to be retained, a match of at least six nucleotides to both a V gene segment and a J gene segment was required. A rearrangement counted as productive if the CDR3 had no stop codons and remained in frame with V and J, and every other rearrangement counted as non-productive. Following IMGT convention, CDR3 was defined as the stretch from the second conserved V-encoded cysteine to the conserved J-encoded phenylalanine. In an earlier analysis of around 600 of the donors, sequences lacking an unambiguous match to a single V gene segment were excluded. An earlier analysis of a few hundred of the donors called V segments functional above 56.7% productive rearrangements and segregating when the between-donor standard deviation exceeded 5%. To diagnose cytomegalovirus status from the catalog of TCR beta chain sequences, a statistical classification framework was built. In a later analysis, TCR nucleotide sequences were compared against IMGT/GENE-DB human TR gene sequences so that V and J genes could be assigned. In a later analysis, CDR3 sequences and most-parsimonious VDJ recombination scenarios were assigned using the TCRdist pipeline. In a later analysis, every TCR beta chain was defined by the combination of its CDR3 amino acid sequence and its V-gene family, and reads without a unique V-gene family were dropped. To address suspected cross-contamination and a sequencing artifact, a later analysis removed approximately 600 highly shared, low-generation-probability nucleotide sequences. In a later analysis, a clonal expansion index was calculated for each public chain from normalized within-repertoire ranks of inferred template counts. In a later analysis, generation probabilities were computed using a VDJ recombination model fitted to out-of-frame rearrangements, and the results were checked against IGoR. Hypergeometric tests were used in a later analysis to score TCR-TCR, TCR-HLA and TCR-CMV co-occurrence, with a repertoire-size bias correction applied to the TCR pairs. A later analysis estimated false discovery rates by permuting HLA or CMV assignments 20 times. In a later analysis, co-occurring TCRs were grouped using DBSCAN, with TCRdist sequence similarity added in when clustering inside HLA-allele-positive subsets. Repertoires with fewer than 30,000 or more than 120,000 public chains, plus five repertoires with anomalous nucleotide sharing, were excluded from co-occurrence clustering. TCRdb retrieved this table from immuneACCESS and kept in-frame rearrangements only. Not all clones are present; in checked studies, unresolved V genes account for under half, and no reason is known for the remainder. From that table come the V and J calls and clone size; the DNA was used to work out D and trimming. The sample includes about 51,000 clones, with around 81% observed a single time. The ten largest clones add up to around 2.5% of the sample.

Sequenced sample: PBMCs. The receptor comes from a boy younger than 18 in good health and CMV-seropositive. The V gene is TRBV14 and the J gene is TRBJ1-1; the D gene cannot be resolved reliably. DNA sequence: TGTGCCAGCAGCCGTATAGGGAGTAACACTGAAGCTTTCTTT. It codes for CASSRIGSNTEAFF.